One and the same sample provided the 25 T cell receptor beta chains below, sequenced in a study of tumor and adjacent non-tumor tissue in lung cancer. No cell sorting was done before RNA was extracted from the tissue. The normal lung tissue was taken more than 3 cm from the tumor edge. Three rounds of nested PCR, following a modified ARM-PCR protocol, produced the TCRbeta library. MiXCR was run by TCRdb on the multiplex PCR reads, yielding one entry per CDR3 protein. The sample has about 75,000 distinct CDR3 sequences, approximately 68% seen once; the top ten hold 28%. Source material: distant non-tumor lung tissue. Receptors originate from a woman aged 45-65 years with non-small cell lung cancer.

Notes on this clonotype: Germline and junction disagree at one end, which may indicate a read error. The rearrangement links TRBV11-2 to TRBJ2-1; 8 bases fit TRBD2. Per the germline V gene, CDR1 is SGHAT and CDR2 is FQNNGV. The CDR3 has 15 amino acids. The CDR3 coding sequence is TGTACCAGCAGCTTAGAATTAGCGGGGTACAATGAGCAGTTCTTC. Translated, it gives CTSSLELAGYNEQFF.

On this clonotype: This may stem from a read error, because a much larger clone lies one nucleotide away. The CDR3 DNA is TGTGCCAGCAGCTTCCTGGGACAGGACACAGATAGGCAGTATTTT. Translated: CASSFLGQDTDRQYF. The rearrangement links TRBV5-6 to TRBJ2-3, with 8 bases lining up with TRBD1. This CDR3 comprises 15 residues. CDR1 is SGHDT and CDR2 is YYEEEE in the germline V gene.

The rearrangement links TRBV7-8 to TRBJ2-7; D is ambiguous. Germline CDR1 is SGHVS and CDR2 is FQNEAQ. CDR3 size: 11 residues. V was clipped by 5 bases and J by 5 bases, with 7 bases between them. CDR3 amino acids: CASSITDEQYF. The CDR3 region has the DNA TGTGCCAGCAGCATCACAGACGAGCAGTACTTC.

This clonotype was detected ten times or more. The CDR3 carries no conserved terminal phenylalanine or tryptophan, so it likely arises from a read error. The genes are TRBV29-1 and TRBJ2-7; the match to TRBD1 covers 10 bases. J gave up 5 bases and V 8 bases, and 9 bases lay outside the gene matches. This CDR3 has 13 residues. Looked up from germline, CDR1 is SQVTM and CDR2 is ANQGSEA. CDR3 sequence (DNA): TGCAGCTTCGAAGGGACAGGGGATGACGAGCAGTACTCC. Its protein product is CSFEGTGDDEQYS.

The chain couples TRBV11-2 to TRBJ2-7; D is uncertain. This CDR3 region has 15 residues. Germline V gene sequence: CDR1 SGHAT, CDR2 FQNNGV. The ends were cut back, 1 base at V and 3 bases at J, with 13 bases in the middle. The CDR3 sequence is CASSLVSRASYEQYF. CDR3 sequence (DNA): TGTGCCAGCAGCTTAGTATCTAGAGCAAGCTACGAGCAGTACTTC.

Comments on this clonotype: A much larger clone lies a single base off, so this may be a read error. The chain joins TRBV28 to TRBJ2-7, with D possibly TRBD1 on 5 matching bases. The V end lost 6 bases, the J end lost 6 bases, and 18 bases lay between the germline ends. Germline CDR1 MDHEN, CDR2 SYDVKM. The length of the CDR3 is 14 residues. The CDR3 is CASSQVGVGFEQYF. CDR3 DNA: TGTGCCAGCAGCCAAGTAGGGGTCGGCTTCGAGCAGTACTTC.

Note on this clonotype: One end of the junction does not line up with germline, which may come from a read error. This chain links TRBV11-2 with TRBJ2-1, with a weak D call TRBD1 (5 bases). CDR1 and CDR2 from the germline V gene are SGHAT and FQNNGV. This CDR3 region has 16 residues. The CDR3 is CANSLDEVKTDNEQFF. The DNA for the CDR3 is TGTGCCAACAGCTTAGATGAAGTCAAGACAGACAATGAGCAGTTCTTC.

As regards this clonotype: The junction and the germline gene differ at one end; a read error may be behind it. The chain carries TRBV28 and TRBJ1-4; D gene uncertain. CDR1 and CDR2 (germline): MDHEN, SYDVKM. The CDR3 length is 12 residues. In DNA form, the CDR3 reads TGTTCCAGCAGTCCGCTCAGAGGAAAACTGTTTTTT. Translated: CSSSPLRGKLFF.

In the case of this clonotype: A much larger clone sits a single nucleotide away, making a read error possible. The chain has TRBV12-3 or TRBV12-4 and TRBJ1-4, with TRBD1 as a possible D gene (6 bases). This CDR3 comprises 15 residues. V dropped 6 bases and J dropped 3 bases, with 14 bases sitting between them. The CDR3 nucleotides are TGTGCCAGCAGAAAAACAGGGCCACCTAATGAAAAACTGTTTTTT. Translation gives CASRKTGPPNEKLFF.

This clonotype occurred a few times. The genes are TRBV12-3 or TRBV12-4 and TRBJ1-3; D is unresolved. The CDR3 extends over 14 amino acids. The V end lost 5 bases, the J end lost 1 base, and 9 bases lay between the germline ends. CDR3 loop: CASSPRASGNTIYF. CDR3 nucleotide sequence: TGTGCCAGCAGTCCCCGGGCTTCTGGAAACACCATATATTTT.

The V and J genes are TRBV20-1 and TRBJ2-7; a possible D gene is TRBD2 (6 bases). Germline-derived CDR1 and CDR2 are DFQATT and SNEGSKA (reference sequence). Between the trimmed V and J ends, which lost 1 base and 4 bases, there was a span of 17 bases. The CDR3 has 15 residues. For the CDR3, the DNA is TGCAGTGCTAGAGGGGTGGTCGGGAGTGGATACGAGCAGTACTTC. Translated: CSARGVVGSGYEQYF.

In this sample, this clonotype turned up many times. V and J are TRBV6-1 and TRBJ1-6; D not resolved. The CDR3 extends over 15 amino acids. In germline, CDR1 is MNHNS, CDR2 SASEGT. The ends were cut back, 1 base at V and 11 bases at J, with 15 bases in the middle. The CDR3 DNA is TGTGCCAGCAGTGAAGATCCCAACAGTAGGACACCCCTCCACTTT. Translating gives CASSEDPNSRTPLHF.

Turning to this clonotype: One junction end disagrees with the germline gene, perhaps due to a read error. V gene TRBV4-2 combines with J gene TRBJ2-7, with TRBD2 matching 13 bases. Germline V CDR1 and CDR2: LGHNA, YNFKEQ. CDR3 size: 16 residues. The CDR3 spells CVSSQTSGRAPYGQYF. CDR3 DNA sequence: TGTGTCAGCAGCCAAACTAGCGGGAGGGCCCCCTACGGGCAGTACTTC.

Worth noting for this clonotype: Being one base from a much bigger clone, this may be a read error. V and J are TRBV28 and TRBJ1-2, with TRBD1 as a possible D gene (5 bases). Germline CDR1 and CDR2: MDHEN and SYDVKM. V gave up 4 bases and J gave up 1 base, with 13 bases separating them. CDR3 size: 15 residues. The CDR3 is CASSSKRDDNYGYTF. In DNA form, the CDR3 reads TGTGCCAGCAGTTCGAAGAGGGACGATAACTATGGCTACACCTTC.

Of note for this clonotype: Relative to the germline gene, one junction end is altered; a read error may explain this. This chain links TRBV20-1 with TRBJ1-2; no definite D call. Germline V gene sequence: CDR1 DFQATT, CDR2 SNEGSKA (reference sequence). The CDR3 covers 14 residues. The CDR3 bases are TGCAGTGCTGGAGGCAGAGCAGCTAACTATGGCTACTCCTTC. Its translation is CSAGGRAANYGYSF.

About this clonotype itself: The junction and the germline gene differ at one end; a read error may be behind it. V is TRBV4-2 and J is TRBJ2-7, with D possibly being TRBD2 (5 bases). This CDR3 comprises 12 residues. Germline CDR1 reads LGHNA; CDR2 reads YNFKEQ. As DNA, the CDR3 is TGTGCTACTAGTAGTGGGAGTTACGAGCGGTACTTC. Translation: CATSSGSYERYF.

V usage is TRBV5-1 and J usage is TRBJ1-4, with 9 positions matching TRBD1. Trimming at V came to 4 bases and at J to 8 bases, leaving 6 bases not matched to a gene. Per germline, CDR1 SGHRS and CDR2 YFSETQ. The CDR3 has 14 amino acids. The CDR3 spells CASSTGQGCEKLFF. The CDR3 DNA sequence: TGCGCCAGCAGCACGGGACAGGGCTGCGAAAAACTGTTTTTT.

This chain connects TRBV4-3 to TRBJ2-1; D is undetermined. The CDR3 runs 17 residues. Looked up from germline, CDR1 is LGHNA and CDR2 is YSLEER. V lost 2 bases and J lost 10, with 24 bases in between. CDR3 protein: CASSQYYAPAVGKEQFF. The CDR3 DNA sequence: TGCGCCAGCAGCCAATATTATGCTCCCGCCGTGGGAAAAGAGCAGTTCTTC.

This clonotype was found once. This chain uses TRBV10-2 with TRBJ1-1; D call uncertain. CDR3 length: 12 amino acids. V was pared by 9 bases and J by 5 bases, with 13 bases between. The V gene's germline CDR1 is WSHSY and CDR2 SAAADI. CDR3 nucleotide sequence: TGCGCCAGTCAATATTCCGGGACTGAAGCTTTCTTT. Its protein is CASQYSGTEAFF.

A remark on this clonotype: An end of the junction does not agree with germline; a read error may underlie this. This chain uses TRBV11-1 with TRBJ2-3; D ambiguous. The germline V gene has CDR1 SGHAT and CDR2 FQDESV (reference sequence). This CDR3 spans 15 amino acids. The DNA for the CDR3 is TGTGCCAGCAGCTTCTCTATGGGGTCCACAGATACACAGTACTTT. Amino acids: CASSFSMGSTDTQYF.

As for this clonotype: A read error is possible here, since a much larger clone lies one base away. In this CDR3 the conserved last residue, phenylalanine or tryptophan, is missing, so a read error is likely. The V gene is TRBV10-3, the J gene TRBJ2-2, with D possibly matching TRBD1 (5 bases). Germline V CDR1 and CDR2: ENHRY, SYGVKD. There are 14 residues in the CDR3. CDR3 in amino acids: CAISDPGFTRELFL. CDR3 DNA sequence: TGTGCCATCAGTGATCCAGGGTTCACCCGGGAGCTGTTTTTA.

Concerning this clonotype itself: Mismatch with germline at one junction end may stem from a read error. The chain combines TRBV11-2 with TRBJ2-1; weak D call: TRBD2 (5 bases). The CDR3 is 14 residues long. CDR1 and CDR2 from the germline V gene are SGHAT and FQNNGV. The CDR3 coding sequence is TGTGCCAGCAGCTTATCGCTAACGGGGAATGAGCTGTTCTTC. This gives the protein CASSLSLTGNELFF.

The sample holds many counts of this clonotype. The gene calls are TRBV6-6 and TRBJ2-5, with 9 bases aligning to TRBD2. Looked up from germline, CDR1 is MNHNY and CDR2 is SVGAGI (reference sequence). This CDR3 is 14 amino acids long. V shed 6 bases, J shed 5 bases, and the junction held 7 bases outside the gene matches. The CDR3 sequence: CASRSSGSSETQYF. Here the CDR3 DNA reads TGTGCCAGCAGGAGTAGCGGGAGTTCGGAGACCCAGTACTTC.

Comments on this clonotype: Germline is not matched at one junction end, which may reflect a read error. The CDR3 here is CVSSLNCYNEQFF. The CDR3 nucleotides are TGTGTCAGCAGCTTAAACTGCTACAATGAGCAGTTCTTC. The chain couples TRBV11-3 to TRBJ2-1; D ambiguous. This CDR3 region has 13 residues. Looked up from germline, CDR1 is SGHNT and CDR2 is YENEEA.

J is TRBJ2-6 and V is TRBV20-1; possibly TRBD1 for D (5 bases). Germline values: CDR1 DFQATT, CDR2 SNEGSKA (reference sequence). The CDR3 contains 17 residues. The CDR3 loop reads CRVAPIDSPSGANVLTF. The CDR3 bases are TGCCGTGTTGCCCCTATAGACAGCCCCTCTGGGGCCAACGTCCTGACTTTC.